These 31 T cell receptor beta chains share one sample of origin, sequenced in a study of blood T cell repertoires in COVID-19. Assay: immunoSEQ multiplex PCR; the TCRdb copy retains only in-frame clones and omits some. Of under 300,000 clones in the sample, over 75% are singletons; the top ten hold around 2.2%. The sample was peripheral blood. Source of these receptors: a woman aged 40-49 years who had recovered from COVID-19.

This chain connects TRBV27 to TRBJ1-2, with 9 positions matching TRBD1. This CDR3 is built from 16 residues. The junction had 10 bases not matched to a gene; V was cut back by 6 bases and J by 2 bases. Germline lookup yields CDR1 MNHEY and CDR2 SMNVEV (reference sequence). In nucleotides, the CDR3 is TGTGCCAGCAGCGCCGGGACAGGGAGATTCAACTATGGCTACACCTTC. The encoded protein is CASSAGTGRFNYGYTF.

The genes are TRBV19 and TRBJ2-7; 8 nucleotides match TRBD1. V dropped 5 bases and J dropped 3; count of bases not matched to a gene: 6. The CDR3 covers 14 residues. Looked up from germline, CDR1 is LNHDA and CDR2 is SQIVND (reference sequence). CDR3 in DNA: TGTGCCAGTAGTCTGAGACAGGGGAACTACGAGCAGTACTTC. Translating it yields CASSLRQGNYEQYF.

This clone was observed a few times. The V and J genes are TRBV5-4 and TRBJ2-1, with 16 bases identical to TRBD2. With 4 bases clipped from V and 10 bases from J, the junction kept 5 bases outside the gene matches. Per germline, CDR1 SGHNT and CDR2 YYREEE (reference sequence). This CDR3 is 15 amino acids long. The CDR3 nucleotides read TGTGCCAGCAGCCCAGCGGGACTAGCGGGAGGGGAGCAGTTCTTC. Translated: CASSPAGLAGGEQFF. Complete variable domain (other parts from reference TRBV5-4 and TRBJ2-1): ETGVTQSPTHLIKTRGQQVTLRCSSQSGHNTVSWYQQALGQGPQFIFQYYREEENGRGNFPPRFSGLQFPNYSSELNVNALELDDSALYLCASSPAGLAGGEQFFGPGTRLTVL.

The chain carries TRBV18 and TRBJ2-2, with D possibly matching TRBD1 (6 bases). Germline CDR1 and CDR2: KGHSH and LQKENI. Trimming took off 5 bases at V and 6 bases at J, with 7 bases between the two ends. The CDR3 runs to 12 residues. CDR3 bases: TGTGCCAGCTCATCAGGGGCCGGGGAGCTGTTTTTT. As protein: CASSSGAGELFF.

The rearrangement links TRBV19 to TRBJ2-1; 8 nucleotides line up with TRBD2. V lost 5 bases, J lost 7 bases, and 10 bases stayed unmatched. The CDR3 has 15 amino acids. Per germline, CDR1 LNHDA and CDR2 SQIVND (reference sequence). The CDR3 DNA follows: TGTGCCAGTAGTTCTAGACTAGCGAGATTTAATGAGCAGTTCTTC. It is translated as CASSSRLARFNEQFF.

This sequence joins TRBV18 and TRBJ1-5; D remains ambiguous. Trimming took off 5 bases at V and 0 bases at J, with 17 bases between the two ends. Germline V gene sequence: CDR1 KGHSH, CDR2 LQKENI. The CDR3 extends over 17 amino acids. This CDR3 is CASSASSSVLSNQPQHF. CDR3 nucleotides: TGTGCCAGCTCAGCCTCTTCGAGTGTGCTTAGCAATCAGCCCCAGCATTTT.

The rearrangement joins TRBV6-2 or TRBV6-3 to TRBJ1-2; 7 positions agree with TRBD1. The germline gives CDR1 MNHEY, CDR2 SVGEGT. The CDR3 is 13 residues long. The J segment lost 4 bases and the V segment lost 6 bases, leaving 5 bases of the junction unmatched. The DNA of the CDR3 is TGTGCCAGCAGCACACAGGGGTCCTATGGCTACACCTTC. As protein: CASSTQGSYGYTF.

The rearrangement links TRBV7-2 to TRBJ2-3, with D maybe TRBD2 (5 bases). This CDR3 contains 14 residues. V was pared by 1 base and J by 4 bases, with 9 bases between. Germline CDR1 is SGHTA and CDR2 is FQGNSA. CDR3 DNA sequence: TGTGCCAGCAGCTTAGAATGGACTTCAGATACGCAGTATTTT. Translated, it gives CASSLEWTSDTQYF. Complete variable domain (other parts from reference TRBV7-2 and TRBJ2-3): GAGVSQSPSNKVTEKGKDVELRCDPISGHTALYWYRQSLGQGLEFLIYFQGNSAPDKSGLPSDRFSAERTGGSVSTLTIQRTQQEDSAVYLCASSLEWTSDTQYFGPGTRLTVL.

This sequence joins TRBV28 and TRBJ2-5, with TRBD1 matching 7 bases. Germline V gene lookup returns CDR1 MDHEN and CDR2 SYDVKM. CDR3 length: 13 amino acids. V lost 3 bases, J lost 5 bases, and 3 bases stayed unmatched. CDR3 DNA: TGTGCCAGCAGTTTGACAGGGTTGGAGACCCAGTACTTC. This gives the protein CASSLTGLETQYF.

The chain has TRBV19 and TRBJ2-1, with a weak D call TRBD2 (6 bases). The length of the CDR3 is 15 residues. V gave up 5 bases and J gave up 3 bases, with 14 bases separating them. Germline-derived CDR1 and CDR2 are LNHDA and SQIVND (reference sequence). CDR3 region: CASSSGTSYYNEQFF. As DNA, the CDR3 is TGTGCCAGTAGTTCGGGGACTTCCTACTACAATGAGCAGTTCTTC.

CDR3 sequence reads: CASSGGTGGFSNQPQHF. The CDR3, as DNA: TGTGCCAGCAGTGGAGGGACAGGGGGCTTTAGCAATCAGCCCCAGCATTTT. The chain uses TRBV6-1 and TRBJ1-5; 12 bases map to TRBD1. CDR3 length: 17 residues. The V gene end was trimmed by 4 bases and the J gene end by 0 bases; junction bases not matched to a gene: 4. CDR1 is MNHNS, CDR2 SASEGT, per germline.

The CDR3 sequence: CASSRQGVGNQPQHF. CDR3 nucleotides: TGTGCCAGCAGTCGTCAGGGGGTTGGCAATCAGCCCCAGCATTTT. The rearrangement uses TRBV28 and TRBJ1-5, with 7 bases lining up with TRBD1. The CDR3 sequence is 15 residues long. CDR1 MDHEN and CDR2 SYDVKM come from the germline V gene. V lost 5 bases to trimming and J lost 2 bases; unmatched junction nucleotides: 6.

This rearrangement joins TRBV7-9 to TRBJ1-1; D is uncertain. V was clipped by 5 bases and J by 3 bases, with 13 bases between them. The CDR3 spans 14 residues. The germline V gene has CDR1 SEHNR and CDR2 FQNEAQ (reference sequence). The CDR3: CASSTEGRDTEAFF. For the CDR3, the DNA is TGTGCCAGCAGCACCGAGGGTAGGGACACTGAAGCTTTCTTT.

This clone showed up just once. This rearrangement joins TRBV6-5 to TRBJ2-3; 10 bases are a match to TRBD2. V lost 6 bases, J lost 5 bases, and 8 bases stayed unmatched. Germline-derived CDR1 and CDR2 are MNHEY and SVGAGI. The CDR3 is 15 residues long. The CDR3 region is CASSLTSGIVDTQYF. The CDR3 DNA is TGTGCCAGCAGCTTAACTAGCGGGATAGTAGATACGCAGTATTTT.

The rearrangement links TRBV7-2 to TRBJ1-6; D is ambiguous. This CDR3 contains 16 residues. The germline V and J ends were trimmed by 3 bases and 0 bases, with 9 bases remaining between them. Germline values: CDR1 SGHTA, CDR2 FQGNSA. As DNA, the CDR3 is TGTGCCAGCAGCTTCGGGAAGAGCTCCTATAATTCACCCCTCCACTTT. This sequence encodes CASSFGKSSYNSPLHF.

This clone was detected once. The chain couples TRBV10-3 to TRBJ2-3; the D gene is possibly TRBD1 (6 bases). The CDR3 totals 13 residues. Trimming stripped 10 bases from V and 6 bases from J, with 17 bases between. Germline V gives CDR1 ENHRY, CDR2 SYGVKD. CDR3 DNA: TGTGCCAGGAAAAAGGGGGAGTCGGATACGCAGTATTTT. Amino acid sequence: CARKKGESDTQYF.

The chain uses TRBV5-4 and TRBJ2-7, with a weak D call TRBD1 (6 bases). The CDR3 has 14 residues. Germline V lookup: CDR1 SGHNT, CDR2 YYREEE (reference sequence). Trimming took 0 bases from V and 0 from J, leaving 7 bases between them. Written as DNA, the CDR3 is TGTGCCAGCAGCTTGGGGGACAACTCCTACGAGCAGTACTTC. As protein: CASSLGDNSYEQYF.

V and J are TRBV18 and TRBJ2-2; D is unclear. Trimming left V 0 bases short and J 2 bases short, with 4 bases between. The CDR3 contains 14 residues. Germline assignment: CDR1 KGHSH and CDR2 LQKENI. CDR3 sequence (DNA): TGTGCCAGCTCACCACCCGGTAACACCGGGGAGCTGTTTTTT. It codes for CASSPPGNTGELFF.

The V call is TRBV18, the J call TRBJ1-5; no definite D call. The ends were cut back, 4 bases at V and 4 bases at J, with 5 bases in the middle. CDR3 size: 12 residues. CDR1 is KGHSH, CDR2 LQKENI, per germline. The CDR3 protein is CASSLPNQPQHF. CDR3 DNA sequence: TGTGCCAGCTCACTCCCTAATCAGCCCCAGCATTTT. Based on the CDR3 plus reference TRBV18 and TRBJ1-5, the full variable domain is NAGVMQNPRHLVRRRGQEARLRCSPMKGHSHVYWYRQLPEEGLKFMVYLQKENIIDESGMPKERFSAEFPKEGPSILRIQQVVRGDSAAYFCASSLPNQPQHFGDGTRLSIL.

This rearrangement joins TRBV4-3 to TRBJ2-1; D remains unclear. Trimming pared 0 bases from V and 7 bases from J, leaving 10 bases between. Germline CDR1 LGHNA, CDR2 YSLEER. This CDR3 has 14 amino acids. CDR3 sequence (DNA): TGCGCCAGCAGCCAAGATTTCTATCTGAATGAGCAGTTCTTC. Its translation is CASSQDFYLNEQFF.

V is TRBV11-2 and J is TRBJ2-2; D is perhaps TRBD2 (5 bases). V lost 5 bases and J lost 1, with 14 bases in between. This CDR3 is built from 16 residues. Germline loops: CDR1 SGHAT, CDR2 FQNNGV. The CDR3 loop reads CASSLRNSGNTGELFF. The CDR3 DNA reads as TGTGCCAGCAGCCTGAGAAACAGCGGGAACACCGGGGAGCTGTTTTTT.

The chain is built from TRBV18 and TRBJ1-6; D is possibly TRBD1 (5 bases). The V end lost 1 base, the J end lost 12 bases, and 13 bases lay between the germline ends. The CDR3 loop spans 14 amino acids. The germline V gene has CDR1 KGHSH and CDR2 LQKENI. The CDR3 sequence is CASSPRLNQGPLHF. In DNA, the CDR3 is TGTGCCAGCTCACCACGGTTAAATCAGGGACCCCTCCACTTT.

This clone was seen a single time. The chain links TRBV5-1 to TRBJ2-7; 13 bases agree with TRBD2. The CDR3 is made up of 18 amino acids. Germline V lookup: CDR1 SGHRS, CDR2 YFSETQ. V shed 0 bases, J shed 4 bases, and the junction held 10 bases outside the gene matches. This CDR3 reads CASSLGTGTSGAQYEQYF. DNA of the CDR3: TGCGCCAGCAGCTTGGGAACCGGGACTAGCGGGGCCCAATACGAGCAGTACTTC.

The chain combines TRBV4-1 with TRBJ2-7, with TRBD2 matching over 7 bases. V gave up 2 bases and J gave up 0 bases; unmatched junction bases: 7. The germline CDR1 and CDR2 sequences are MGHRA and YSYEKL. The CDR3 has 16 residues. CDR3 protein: CASSQILTGGSYEQYF. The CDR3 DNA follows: TGCGCCAGCAGCCAAATTTTAACGGGGGGCTCCTACGAGCAGTACTTC.

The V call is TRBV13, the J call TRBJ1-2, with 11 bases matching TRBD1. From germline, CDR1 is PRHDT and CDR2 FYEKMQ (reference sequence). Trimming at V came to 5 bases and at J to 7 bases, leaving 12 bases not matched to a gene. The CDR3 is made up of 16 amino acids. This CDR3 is CASSLGQGALRVGYTF. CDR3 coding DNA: TGTGCCAGCAGCCTCGGACAGGGGGCGCTCAGGGTTGGCTACACCTTC.

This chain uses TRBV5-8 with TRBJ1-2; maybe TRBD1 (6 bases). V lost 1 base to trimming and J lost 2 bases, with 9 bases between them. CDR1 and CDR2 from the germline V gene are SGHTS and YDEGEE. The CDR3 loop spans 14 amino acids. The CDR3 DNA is TGTGCCAGCAGCTTGAGGGGGGGGAACTATGGCTACACCTTC. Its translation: CASSLRGGNYGYTF.

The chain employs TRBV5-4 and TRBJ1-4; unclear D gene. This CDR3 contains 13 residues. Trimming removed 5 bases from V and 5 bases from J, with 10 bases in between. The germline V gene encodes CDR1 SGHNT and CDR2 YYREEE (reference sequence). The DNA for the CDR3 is TGTGCCAGCAGTTCCGGACTCAATGAAAAACTGTTTTTT. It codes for CASSSGLNEKLFF.

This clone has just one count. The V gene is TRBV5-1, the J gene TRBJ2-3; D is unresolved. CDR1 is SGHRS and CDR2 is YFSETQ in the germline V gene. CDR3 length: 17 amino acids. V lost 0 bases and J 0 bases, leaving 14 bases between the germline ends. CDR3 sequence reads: CASSLGSVTASTDTQYF. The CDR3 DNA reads TGCGCCAGCAGCTTGGGGTCGGTTACTGCTAGCACAGATACGCAGTATTTT.

The CDR3: CSADRGLVEAFF. The CDR3, as DNA: TGCAGCGCTGACAGGGGGCTGGTTGAAGCTTTCTTT. The chain employs TRBV29-1 and TRBJ1-1; TRBD1 matches at 10 bases. This CDR3 is 12 amino acids long. After removal of 7 bases from V and 7 bases from J, the junction contained 6 bases not matched to a gene. The germline V gene has CDR1 SQVTM and CDR2 ANQGSEA.

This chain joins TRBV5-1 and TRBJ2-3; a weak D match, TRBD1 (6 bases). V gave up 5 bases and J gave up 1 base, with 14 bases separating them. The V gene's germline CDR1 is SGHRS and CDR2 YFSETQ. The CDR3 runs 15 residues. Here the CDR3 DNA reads TGCGCCAGCAGTGCTGGGGGCATGCGCACAGATACGCAGTATTTT. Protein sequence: CASSAGGMRTDTQYF.

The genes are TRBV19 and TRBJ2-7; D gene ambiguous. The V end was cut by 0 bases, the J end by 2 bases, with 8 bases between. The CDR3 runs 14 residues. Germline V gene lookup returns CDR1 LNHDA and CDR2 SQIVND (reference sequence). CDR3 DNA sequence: TGTGCCAGTAGTATAGATCCCAGAACCTACGAGCAGTACTTC. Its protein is CASSIDPRTYEQYF.